This T cell receptor (beta chain) was found in a study of Graves' ophthalmopathy and Graves' hyperthyroidism. Hyperthyroidism was new, under 2 months, in patients aged 18 to 65. Points on this clonotype: A much bigger clone sits one base away, suggesting this may be a read error.

CDR3 regions of TCR beta were amplified from RNA transcripts. HTBI primers were used in a first-round RT-PCR, which preceded a second-round multiplex PCR. TCRdb ran MiXCR on the multiplex PCR reads and lists one entry per CDR3 protein. The repertoire holds around 590,000 distinct CDR3 sequences, about 40% seen once, with roughly 4% in the top ten. V was clipped by 3 bases and J by 4 bases, with 12 bases between them. Per germline, CDR1 ENHRY and CDR2 SYGVKD. This CDR3 comprises 14 residues. The sequence was obtained from an adult man with Graves' hyperthyroidism. The chain has TRBV10-3 and TRBJ1-2, with D maybe TRBD1 (6 bases). What was sequenced was peripheral blood or thyroid tissue (not recorded which). CDR3 residues: CAISEPDSIYGYTF. The CDR3, as DNA: TGTGCCATCAGTGAACCGGACAGCATCTATGGCTACACCTTC.